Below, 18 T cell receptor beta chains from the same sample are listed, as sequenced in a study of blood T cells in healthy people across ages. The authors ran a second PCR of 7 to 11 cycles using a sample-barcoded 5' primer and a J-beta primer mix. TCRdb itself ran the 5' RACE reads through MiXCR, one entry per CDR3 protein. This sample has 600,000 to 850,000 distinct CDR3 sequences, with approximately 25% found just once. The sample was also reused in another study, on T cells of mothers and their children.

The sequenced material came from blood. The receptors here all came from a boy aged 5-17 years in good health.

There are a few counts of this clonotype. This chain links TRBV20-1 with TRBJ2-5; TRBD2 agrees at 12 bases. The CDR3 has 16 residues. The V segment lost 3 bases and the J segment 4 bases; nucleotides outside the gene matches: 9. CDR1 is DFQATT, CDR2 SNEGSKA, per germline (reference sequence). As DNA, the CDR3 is TGCAGTGCTAGTGTCCCTAGCGGGAGGGCGGGAGAGACCCAGTACTTC. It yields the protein CSASVPSGRAGETQYF.

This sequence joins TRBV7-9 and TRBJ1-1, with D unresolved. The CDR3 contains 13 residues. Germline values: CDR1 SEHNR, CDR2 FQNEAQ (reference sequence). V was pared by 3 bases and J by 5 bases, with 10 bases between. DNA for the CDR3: TGTGCCAGCAGCTTGACGGTTGAGACTGAAGCTTTCTTT. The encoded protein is CASSLTVETEAFF.

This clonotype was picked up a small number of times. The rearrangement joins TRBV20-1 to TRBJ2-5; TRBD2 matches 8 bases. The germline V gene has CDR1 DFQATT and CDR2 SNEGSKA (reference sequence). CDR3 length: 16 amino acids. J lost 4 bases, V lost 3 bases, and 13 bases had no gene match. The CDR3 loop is CSASRGTGGPGETQYF. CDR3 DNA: TGCAGTGCTAGCCGGGGGACGGGGGGGCCCGGAGAGACCCAGTACTTC.

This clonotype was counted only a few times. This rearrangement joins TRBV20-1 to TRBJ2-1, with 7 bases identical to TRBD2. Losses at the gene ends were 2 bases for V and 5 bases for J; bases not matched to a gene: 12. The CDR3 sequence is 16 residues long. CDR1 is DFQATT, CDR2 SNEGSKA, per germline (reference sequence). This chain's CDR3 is CSARPYAGEGHNEQFF. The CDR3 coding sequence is TGCAGTGCTAGACCTTACGCTGGGGAGGGACACAATGAGCAGTTCTTC.

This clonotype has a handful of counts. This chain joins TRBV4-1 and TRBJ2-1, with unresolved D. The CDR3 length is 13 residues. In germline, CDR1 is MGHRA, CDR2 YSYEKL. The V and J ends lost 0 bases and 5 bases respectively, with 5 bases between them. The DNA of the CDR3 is TGCGCCAGCAGCCAAGAACGCCACAATGAGCAGTTCTTC. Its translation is CASSQERHNEQFF.

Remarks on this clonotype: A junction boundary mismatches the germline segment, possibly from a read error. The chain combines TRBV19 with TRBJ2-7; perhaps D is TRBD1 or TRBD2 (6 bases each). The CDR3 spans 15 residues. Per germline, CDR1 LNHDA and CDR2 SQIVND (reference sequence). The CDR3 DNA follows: TGTGCCAGTAGTAGCTCCGGGACATTGGACTACGAACAGTACTTC. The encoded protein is CASSSSGTLDYEQYF.

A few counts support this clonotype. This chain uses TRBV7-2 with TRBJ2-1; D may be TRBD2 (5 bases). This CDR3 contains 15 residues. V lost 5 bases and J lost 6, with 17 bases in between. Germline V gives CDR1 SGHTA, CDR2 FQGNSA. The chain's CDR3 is CASSARPGGSNEQFF. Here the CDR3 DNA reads TGTGCCAGCAGCGCCCGCCCAGGAGGTTCCAATGAGCAGTTCTTC.

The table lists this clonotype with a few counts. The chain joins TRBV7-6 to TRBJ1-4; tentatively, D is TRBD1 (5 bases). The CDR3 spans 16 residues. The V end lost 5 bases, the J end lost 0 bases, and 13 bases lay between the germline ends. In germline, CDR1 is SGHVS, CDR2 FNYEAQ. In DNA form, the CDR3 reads TGTGCCAGCAGCCCTTCCATGGGGGCAACTAATGAAAAACTGTTTTTT. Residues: CASSPSMGATNEKLFF.

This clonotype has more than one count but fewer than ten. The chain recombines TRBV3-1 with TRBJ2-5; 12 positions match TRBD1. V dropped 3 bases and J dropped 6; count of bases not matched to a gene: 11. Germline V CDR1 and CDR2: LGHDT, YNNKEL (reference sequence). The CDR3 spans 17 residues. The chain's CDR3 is CASSQVYRDRGPKTQYF. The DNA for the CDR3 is TGTGCCAGCAGCCAGGTATACCGGGACAGGGGGCCGAAGACCCAGTACTTC.

CDR3 in DNA: TGTGCCAGTCGAGTACGTGAAAAACTGTTTTTT. Translating gives CASRVREKLFF. The chain uses TRBV12-3 or TRBV12-4 and TRBJ1-4, with unresolved D. V lost 9 bases and J lost 7, with 9 bases in between. The CDR3 has 11 amino acids.

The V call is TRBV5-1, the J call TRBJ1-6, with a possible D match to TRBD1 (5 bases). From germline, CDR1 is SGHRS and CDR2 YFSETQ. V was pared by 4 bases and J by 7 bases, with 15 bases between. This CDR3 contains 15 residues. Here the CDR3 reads CASSRSGSSNSPLHF. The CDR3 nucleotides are TGCGCCAGCAGCCGTTCAGGGTCCTCCAATTCACCCCTCCACTTT.

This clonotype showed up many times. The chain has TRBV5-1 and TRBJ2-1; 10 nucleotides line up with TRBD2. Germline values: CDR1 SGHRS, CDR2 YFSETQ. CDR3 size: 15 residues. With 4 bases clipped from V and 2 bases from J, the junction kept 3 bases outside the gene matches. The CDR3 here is CASSLTSGPYNEQFF. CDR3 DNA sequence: TGCGCCAGCAGCCTGACTAGCGGGCCCTACAATGAGCAGTTCTTC.

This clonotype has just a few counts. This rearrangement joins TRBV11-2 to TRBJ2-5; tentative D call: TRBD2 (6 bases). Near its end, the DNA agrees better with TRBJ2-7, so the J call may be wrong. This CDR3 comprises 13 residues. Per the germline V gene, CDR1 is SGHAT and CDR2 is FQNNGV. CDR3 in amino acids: CASSPWDFREQYF. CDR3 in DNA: TGTGCCAGCAGCCCTTGGGACTTTCGCGAGCAGTACTTC.

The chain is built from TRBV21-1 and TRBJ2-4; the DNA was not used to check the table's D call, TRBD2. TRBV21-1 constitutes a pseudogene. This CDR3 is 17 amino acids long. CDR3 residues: CASSNTSDGRAKNIQYF. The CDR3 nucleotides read TGTGCCAGCAGCAATACCTCCGATGGCCGGGCCAAAAACATTCAGTACTTC.

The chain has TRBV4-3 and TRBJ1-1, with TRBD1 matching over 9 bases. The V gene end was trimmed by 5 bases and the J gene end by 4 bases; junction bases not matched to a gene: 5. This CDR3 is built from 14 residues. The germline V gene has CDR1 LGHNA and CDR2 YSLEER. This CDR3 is CASSSQGAATEAFF. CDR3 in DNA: TGCGCCAGCAGCTCACAGGGGGCGGCCACTGAAGCTTTCTTT.

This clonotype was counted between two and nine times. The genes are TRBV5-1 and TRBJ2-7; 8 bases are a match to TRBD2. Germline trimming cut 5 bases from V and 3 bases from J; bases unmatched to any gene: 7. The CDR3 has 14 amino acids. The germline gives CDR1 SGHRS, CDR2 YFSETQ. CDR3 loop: CASRFGGARYEQYF. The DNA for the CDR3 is TGCGCCAGCAGGTTCGGGGGGGCGCGCTACGAGCAGTACTTC.

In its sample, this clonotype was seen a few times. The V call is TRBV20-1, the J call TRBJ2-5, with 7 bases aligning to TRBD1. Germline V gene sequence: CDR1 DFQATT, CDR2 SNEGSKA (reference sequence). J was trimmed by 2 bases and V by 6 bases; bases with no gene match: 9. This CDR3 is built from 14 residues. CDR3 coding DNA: TGCAGTGCAGAGACGGGGACAGATCAAGAGACCCAGTACTTC. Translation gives CSAETGTDQETQYF.

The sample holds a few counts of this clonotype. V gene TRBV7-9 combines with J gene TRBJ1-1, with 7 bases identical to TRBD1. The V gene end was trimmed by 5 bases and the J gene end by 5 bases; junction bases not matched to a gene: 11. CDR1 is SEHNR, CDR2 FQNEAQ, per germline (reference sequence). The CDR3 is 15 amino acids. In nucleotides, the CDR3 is TGTGCCAGCAGCCCACCAGACAGGGAGATAACTGAAGCTTTCTTT. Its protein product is CASSPPDREITEAFF. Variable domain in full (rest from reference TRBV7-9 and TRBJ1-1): DTGVSQNPRHKITKRGQNVTFRCDPISEHNRLYWYRQTLGQGPEFLTYFQNEAQLEKSRLLSDRFSAERPKGSFSTLEIQRTEQGDSAMYLCASSPPDREITEAFFGQGTRLTVV.